The rows below give T cell receptor beta chains drawn from one sample of a study of T cells in Graves' hyperthyroidism and ophthalmopathy. TCRdb reprocessed the multiplex PCR reads via MiXCR and lists one record per CDR3 protein. The repertoire holds about 400,000 distinct CDR3 sequences, with 15% to 18% as singletons. Sequencing was carried out using blood. The receptors were gathered from a woman aged 18-30 years with Graves' hyperthyroidism. Both conserved end residues are part of each CDR3. The D gene is left open where the match is weak. Some rows have no size entry. The others give once, few or many, or a class for an expanded clone.

CDR3 DNA,CDR3 protein,V gene,J gene,D gene,clone size
TGTGCCAGCTCACGGGGGGCCTCTAATGAAAAACTGTTTTTT,CASSRGASNEKLFF,TRBV18,TRBJ1-4,-,many
TGTGCCAGCAGTTACAGGCCGTTCTATGGCTACACCTTC,CASSYRPFYGYTF,TRBV6-2/TRBV6-3,TRBJ1-2,-,-
TGTGCCACCAGTGATTTTCGGAGGTCAGATACGCAGTATTTT,CATSDFRRSDTQYF,TRBV24-1,TRBJ2-3,-,many
TGTGCCAGCAGTGAACGGTCTAGCGGGAGCCACGAGCAGTACTTC,CASSERSSGSHEQYF,TRBV6-1,TRBJ2-7,TRBD2,many
TGTGCCAGCAGCTTAGCGGCCAGGTATAACAATGAGCAGTTCTTC,CASSLAARYNNEQFF,TRBV7-9,TRBJ2-1,-,many
TGTGCCAGCAGCTTAGGACGGACTAGCGGGAGGAAACAAGAGACCCAGTACTTC,CASSLGRTSGRKQETQYF,TRBV7-9,TRBJ2-5,TRBD2,-
TGTGCCAGCAGCCAAGAGATTACAGACAATCAGCCCCAGCATTTT,CASSQEITDNQPQHF,TRBV4-2,TRBJ1-5,-,few
TGTGCCAGCAGTTACTCCTGGGTCGACAGGATTGAATGGTGGGCCAAAAACATTCAGTACTTC,CASSYSWVDRIEWWAKNIQYF,TRBV6-5,TRBJ2-4,-,many
TGTGCCACCAGCAGAGATAGAACAGGGACTACCAATGAGCAGTTCTTC,CATSRDRTGTTNEQFF,TRBV15,TRBJ2-1,-,few
TGTGCCAGCAGTTCCGGACCAGTTTACGAGCAGTACTTC,CASSSGPVYEQYF,TRBV28,TRBJ2-7,-,many
TGTGCCTGGAGTGTGGCGGGCAGGGAAAATGAAAAACTGTTTTTT,CAWSVAGRENEKLFF,TRBV30,TRBJ1-4,-,many
TGTGCCAGCAGACTTGAAGGGGAGGGCAATCAGCCCCAGCATTTT,CASRLEGEGNQPQHF,TRBV5-8,TRBJ1-5,-,few
TGTGCCGGCAGCTTAAGGGAGGAAGGGTCTGAAAAACTGTTTTTT,CAGSLREEGSEKLFF,TRBV7-9,TRBJ1-4,-,-
TGTGCCAGCATGGGGGGGGCGCTTGAGACCCAGTACTTC,CASMGGALETQYF,TRBV6-1,TRBJ2-5,-,few
TGTGCCAGCAGCGTAGAGGGGCAGCCTCTTGTTTACAATGAGCAGTTCTTC,CASSVEGQPLVYNEQFF,TRBV9,TRBJ2-1,-,few
TGTGCCATCAGCAGGACTAGTTTGGATACGCAGTATTTT,CAISRTSLDTQYF,TRBV10-3,TRBJ2-3,TRBD2,-
TGTGCCAGTTTCACCAGGGAGCGGGGTAACACTGAAGCTTTCTTT,CASFTRERGNTEAFF,TRBV19,TRBJ1-1,-,-
TGCAGTGCCAGTCCGACAGGGTCGGACTACGAGCAGTACTTC,CSASPTGSDYEQYF,TRBV20-1,TRBJ2-7,TRBD1,-
TGTGCCAGCAGAGCTTTCCAGGGGGCTTATGAAAAACTGTTTTTT,CASRAFQGAYEKLFF,TRBV12-3/TRBV12-4,TRBJ1-4,TRBD1,many
TGTGCCAGCAGCTTCACGATCTCTGGAAACACCATATATTTT,CASSFTISGNTIYF,TRBV13,TRBJ1-3,-,many
TGTGCCAGTAAAAGGGGTATGGACACCGGGGAGCTGTTTTTT,CASKRGMDTGELFF,TRBV19,TRBJ2-2,-,-
TGTGCCATCAGTGCCACGGGGGGGGCCAGCACAGATACGCAGTATTTT,CAISATGGASTDTQYF,TRBV10-3,TRBJ2-3,TRBD2,few
TGCGCCAGCAGTACGTCAGGGGAGTACACTGAAGCTTTCTTT,CASSTSGEYTEAFF,TRBV5-1,TRBJ1-1,-,many
TGCAGTGCTAGTGGGACAGGGCCAAGCATTCAGTACTTC,CSASGTGPSIQYF,TRBV20-1,TRBJ2-4,TRBD1,many
TGTGCCAGCAGTCCTACAGCGAGCTCTGGGGCCAACGTCCTGACTTTC,CASSPTASSGANVLTF,TRBV6-1,TRBJ2-6,-,many